One sample yielded the 24 T cell receptor beta chains listed below, sequenced in a study of T cells in Graves' hyperthyroidism and ophthalmopathy. TCR beta CDR3 sequences were amplified from RNA transcripts. TCR CDR3 underwent first-round RT-PCR with the HTBI primer set. One entry per CDR3 protein results from TCRdb running MiXCR on the multiplex PCR reads. There are nearly 250,000 distinct CDR3 sequences in the sample; roughly 22% occur only once, and approximately 35% lies in the top ten. What was sequenced was blood. The receptor source for this set is a woman between 35 and 50 years old with Graves' ophthalmopathy.

The table lists this clonotype with many counts. The rearrangement links TRBV29-1 to TRBJ2-2; D is unclear. Germline V lookup: CDR1 SQVTM, CDR2 ANQGSEA. CDR3 size: 12 residues. V was pared by 5 bases and J by 10 bases, with 14 bases between. This CDR3 reads CSVPSTGPELFF. DNA for the CDR3: TGCAGCGTTCCCAGCACCGGACCGGAGCTGTTTTTT.

This clonotype appeared many times. The CDR3 coding sequence is TGTGCCAGCAGCTTAGGACAGCGCAATCAGCCCCAGCATTTT. Protein sequence: CASSLGQRNQPQHF. The V and J genes are TRBV11-2 and TRBJ1-5; D is possibly TRBD1 (5 bases). Deletions cut 1 base from V and 2 bases from J, with 6 bases between. The germline CDR1 and CDR2 sequences are SGHAT and FQNNGV. The CDR3 length is 14 residues.

V is TRBV11-3 and J is TRBJ1-5, with D tentatively TRBD1 (5 bases). The V end lost 1 base, the J end lost 1 base, and 23 bases lay between the germline ends. The V gene's germline CDR1 is SGHNT and CDR2 YENEEA. CDR3 size: 20 residues. The CDR3 sequence is CASSLGSGSWGGLSNQPQHF. The CDR3 DNA follows: TGTGCCAGCAGCTTAGGTTCAGGGAGCTGGGGTGGTCTGAGCAATCAGCCCCAGCATTTT.

This clonotype was seen many times. A much larger clone differs by one base, so this may be a read error. The V and J genes are TRBV5-8 and TRBJ1-1; 7 positions agree with TRBD1. The J segment lost 4 bases and the V segment lost 4 bases, leaving 1 base of the junction unmatched. The CDR3 runs to 12 residues. Per germline, CDR1 SGHTS and CDR2 YDEGEE. CDR3 in amino acids: CASSPGGTEAFF. CDR3 bases: TGTGCCAGCAGCCCAGGGGGCACTGAAGCTTTCTTT.

The rearrangement links TRBV3-1 to TRBJ1-5; D gene ambiguous. V lost 0 bases, J lost 3 bases, and 3 bases lay in between. The germline CDR1 and CDR2 sequences are LGHDT and YNNKEL (reference sequence). This CDR3 has 13 residues. CDR3 in DNA: TGTGCCAGCAGCCAAGACCACAATCAGCCCCAGCATTTT. Protein: CASSQDHNQPQHF.

The rearrangement joins TRBV6-2 or TRBV6-3 to TRBJ2-2, with D unclear. This CDR3 is built from 16 residues. V lost 3 bases to trimming and J lost 4 bases, with 15 bases between them. Germline loops: CDR1 MNHEY, CDR2 SVGEGT. Here the CDR3 reads CASSYGRGSITGELFF. In nucleotides, the CDR3 is TGTGCCAGCAGTTATGGACGAGGCTCGATCACCGGGGAGCTGTTTTTT.

This clonotype was picked up many times. This rearrangement joins TRBV7-2 to TRBJ1-2; D is unresolved. Trimming left V 5 bases short and J 8 bases short, with 12 bases between. CDR1 is SGHTA, CDR2 FQGNSA, per germline. The CDR3 has 12 residues. In DNA, the CDR3 is TGTGCCAGCAGCCCCTCGAGTATGGGCTACACCTTC. Its protein is CASSPSSMGYTF.

The table lists this clonotype with a count of one. The chain uses TRBV19 and TRBJ2-7; possibly TRBD1 or TRBD2 for D (6 bases each). There are 12 residues in the CDR3. Trimming shortened V by 6 bases and J by 3 bases, and 9 bases separated the two germline ends. The germline CDR1 and CDR2 sequences are LNHDA and SQIVND (reference sequence). The CDR3 loop is CASSAGHYEQYF. As DNA, the CDR3 is TGTGCCAGTAGCGCGGGACACTACGAGCAGTACTTC.

The rearrangement joins TRBV6-2 or TRBV6-3 to TRBJ1-2, with a weak D call TRBD1 (5 bases). The germline CDR1 and CDR2 sequences are MNHEY and SVGEGT. The V and J ends lost 4 bases and 4 bases respectively, with 13 bases between them. CDR3 length equals 14 residues. In DNA, the CDR3 is TGTGCCAGCAGTTGGACACAGTATAGCTATGGCTACACCTTC. Encoded protein: CASSWTQYSYGYTF.

The chain uses TRBV2 and TRBJ2-5, with D unresolved. Germline V lookup: CDR1 SNHLY, CDR2 FYNNEI. This CDR3 contains 11 residues. V lost 7 bases and J 2 bases, leaving 5 bases between the germline ends. Here the CDR3 reads CASKLQETQYF. CDR3 sequence (DNA): TGTGCCAGCAAACTGCAAGAGACCCAGTACTTC.

This sequence joins TRBV5-4 and TRBJ1-1; D is perhaps TRBD1 (5 bases). Germline assignment: CDR1 SGHNT and CDR2 YYREEE (reference sequence). V was trimmed by 3 bases and J by 1 base, leaving 13 bases between them. CDR3 length: 15 amino acids. The CDR3 nucleotides are TGTGCCAGCAGCTCCCGACAGAGTTGGAACACTGAAGCTTTCTTT. Translating gives CASSSRQSWNTEAFF.

This clonotype was counted ten times or more. This chain links TRBV28 with TRBJ2-7, with D unresolved. This CDR3 is 14 amino acids long. Germline CDR1 and CDR2: MDHEN and SYDVKM. The V and J ends lost 6 bases and 2 bases respectively, with 14 bases between them. CDR3 in amino acids: CASSPPGRTYEQYF. In DNA form, the CDR3 reads TGTGCCAGCAGCCCCCCCGGCCGAACCTACGAGCAGTACTTC.

The chain combines TRBV29-1 with TRBJ2-7; 14 positions match TRBD2. CDR3 length: 14 residues. CDR1 and CDR2 (germline): SQVTM, ANQGSEA. V trimming: 5 bases; J trimming: 2 bases; junction bases outside the gene matches: 2. This CDR3 reads CSVLTSGRAYEQYF. The CDR3 coding sequence is TGCAGCGTTTTGACTAGCGGGAGGGCCTACGAGCAGTACTTC.

J is TRBJ1-1 and V is TRBV27; D gene ambiguous. The V gene's germline CDR1 is MNHEY and CDR2 SMNVEV (reference sequence). Trimming removed 2 bases from V and 0 bases from J, with 10 bases in between. The CDR3 consists of 15 residues. CDR3 sequence reads: CASSLAGVVNTEAFF. The CDR3 DNA sequence: TGTGCCAGCAGTTTAGCCGGGGTAGTGAACACTGAAGCTTTCTTT.

This clonotype was seen at least ten times. This chain connects TRBV5-1 to TRBJ1-1; D is unclear. Deletions cut 0 bases from V and 1 base from J, with 13 bases between. Germline V gives CDR1 SGHRS, CDR2 YFSETQ. CDR3 size: 16 residues. This CDR3 is CASSLDPREKNTEAFF. Written as DNA, the CDR3 is TGCGCCAGCAGCTTGGACCCGCGGGAGAAGAACACTGAAGCTTTCTTT.

Many counts were recorded for this clonotype. The chain is built from TRBV5-1 and TRBJ1-1, with 9 bases identical to TRBD1. The CDR3 length is 19 residues. V gave up 1 base and J gave up 1 base; unmatched junction bases: 14. Germline V gene data show CDR1 as SGHRS and CDR2 as YFSETQ. CDR3 amino acids: CASSLYSWGWTGANTEAFF. DNA of the CDR3: TGCGCCAGCAGCTTGTATTCTTGGGGATGGACAGGGGCGAACACTGAAGCTTTCTTT. The variable domain in full, with the rest retrieved from reference TRBV5-1 and TRBJ1-1, is KAGVTQTPRYLIKTRGQQVTLSCSPISGHRSVSWYQQTPGQGLQFLFEYFSETQRNKGNFPGRFSGRQFSNSRSEMNVSTLELGDSALYLCASSLYSWGWTGANTEAFFGQGTRLTVV.

This rearrangement joins TRBV11-2 to TRBJ2-2; 15 positions agree with TRBD2. Trimming cost V 4 bases and J 7 bases; bases outside gene matches: 7. CDR1 is SGHAT and CDR2 is FQNNGV in the germline V gene. The CDR3 extends over 17 amino acids. The CDR3 DNA reads TGTGCCAGCAGCTCCACTACGGGACTAGCGGGAGGCGGGGAGCTGTTTTTT. Protein sequence: CASSSTTGLAGGGELFF.

The table lists this clonotype with a few counts. The chain has TRBV3-1 and TRBJ1-5; D not certain. Germline assignment: CDR1 LGHDT and CDR2 YNNKEL (reference sequence). V was shortened by 1 base and J by 1 base, with 17 bases between the two germline ends. This CDR3 is built from 18 residues. CDR3 loop: CASSQGKGPWWSNQPQHF. In nucleotides, the CDR3 is TGTGCCAGCAGCCAAGGGAAAGGGCCTTGGTGGAGCAATCAGCCCCAGCATTTT.

This clonotype showed up many times. The chain combines TRBV29-1 with TRBJ2-7, with a possible D match to TRBD2 (6 bases). The length of the CDR3 is 14 residues. V lost 6 bases and J 3 bases, leaving 18 bases between the germline ends. Germline V lookup: CDR1 SQVTM, CDR2 ANQGSEA. The CDR3 is CSVSGTSESYEQYF. The CDR3 region has the DNA TGCAGCGTGTCCGGGACTTCAGAGAGCTACGAGCAGTACTTC.

This clonotype has at least ten counts. The CDR3 is CSATLQGLGSGANVLTF. CDR3 nucleotide sequence: TGCAGTGCTACACTCCAGGGACTTGGCTCTGGGGCCAACGTCCTGACTTTC. The rearrangement links TRBV20-1 to TRBJ2-6, with D possibly matching TRBD2 (6 bases). The CDR3 spans 17 residues. Trimming took off 4 bases at V and 0 bases at J, with 16 bases between the two ends. Germline loops: CDR1 DFQATT, CDR2 SNEGSKA (reference sequence).

This clonotype was detected many times. For the CDR3, the DNA is TGTGCCAGTAGGGTCATAGGGGCGGCTCAGCCCCAGCATTTT. Protein: CASRVIGAAQPQHF. The chain carries TRBV19 and TRBJ1-5, with D maybe TRBD1 (5 bases). The CDR3 loop spans 14 amino acids. CDR1 and CDR2 (germline): LNHDA, SQIVND (reference sequence). The V and J ends lost 6 bases and 6 bases respectively, with 15 bases between them.

This clonotype was seen many times. The chain employs TRBV28 and TRBJ1-5; maybe TRBD1 (6 bases). From germline, CDR1 is MDHEN and CDR2 SYDVKM. V lost 7 bases, J lost 0 bases, and 13 bases lay in between. The CDR3 sequence is 15 residues long. CDR3 protein: CASNNQGYSNQPQHF. CDR3 coding DNA: TGTGCCAGCAATAACCAGGGGTATAGCAATCAGCCCCAGCATTTT. Based on the CDR3 plus reference TRBV28 and TRBJ1-5, the full variable domain is DVKVTQSSRYLVKRTGEKVFLECVQDMDHENMFWYRQDPGLGLRLIYFSYDVKMKEKGDIPEGYSVSREKKERFSLILESASTNQTSMYLCASNNQGYSNQPQHFGDGTRLSIL.

This clonotype was found many times. The V call is TRBV20-1, the J call TRBJ2-7, with 9 bases identical to TRBD1. V was clipped by 6 bases and J by 6 bases; unmatched bases: 9. The germline V gene has CDR1 DFQATT and CDR2 SNEGSKA (reference sequence). The CDR3 totals 13 residues. CDR3 in DNA: TGCAGTGCAGGCCGGGACAGGGCGGGCGAGCAGTACTTC. It codes for CSAGRDRAGEQYF.

This clonotype appeared many times. The rearrangement links TRBV15 to TRBJ2-5; unclear D gene. V was cut by 0 bases and J by 5 bases, with 10 bases left in between. Germline V gene sequence: CDR1 LNHNV, CDR2 YYDKDF (reference sequence). The CDR3 is made up of 14 amino acids. The CDR3 loop is CATSRDGERETQYF. The CDR3 DNA reads TGTGCCACCAGCAGAGATGGGGAAAGGGAGACCCAGTACTTC.